This TCR beta chain was recovered during a study of tumor-infiltrating lymphocytes in primary liver carcinoma. Study-wide context: Ranging in age from 30 to 69 years, the patients were men and women. Stage T1-T3 N0M0 tumors spanned about 4.2 to 11 cm.

This CDR3 is 15 amino acids long. Germline CDR1 is SEHNR and CDR2 is FQNEAQ (reference sequence). Synthesis of TCR beta cDNA was carried out from 500 ng total RNA with a constant-region primer. The TCR beta library was amplified through three nested multiplex PCR rounds in a modified ARM-PCR procedure. PCR rounds one and two used TRBV1-TRBV30 forward primers with a C-beta reverse primer for about 11 cycles each. TCRdb re-derived calls from the multiplex PCR reads in MiXCR, one entry per CDR3 protein. The table includes about 210,000 distinct CDR3 sequences, about two thirds detected once. Findings of the study overall: Overlap between tumor regions exceeded overlap of tumor with adjacent tissue or blood.

Out of unsorted whole blood came the blood RNA, and germline DNA was extracted as well. Regarding this clonotype: Its antigen is still unknown. One end of the junction does not line up with germline, which may come from a read error.

The material sequenced was peripheral blood. The J gene is TRBJ2-3, the V gene TRBV7-9; 7 positions agree with TRBD2. This clonotype was obtained from an older woman with primary liver carcinoma and hepatitis B virus infection. CDR3: CVSSLRGGSVDTQYF. The CDR3 DNA reads TGTGTCAGCAGCTTACGGGGCGGGAGTGTTGATACGCAGTATTTT.